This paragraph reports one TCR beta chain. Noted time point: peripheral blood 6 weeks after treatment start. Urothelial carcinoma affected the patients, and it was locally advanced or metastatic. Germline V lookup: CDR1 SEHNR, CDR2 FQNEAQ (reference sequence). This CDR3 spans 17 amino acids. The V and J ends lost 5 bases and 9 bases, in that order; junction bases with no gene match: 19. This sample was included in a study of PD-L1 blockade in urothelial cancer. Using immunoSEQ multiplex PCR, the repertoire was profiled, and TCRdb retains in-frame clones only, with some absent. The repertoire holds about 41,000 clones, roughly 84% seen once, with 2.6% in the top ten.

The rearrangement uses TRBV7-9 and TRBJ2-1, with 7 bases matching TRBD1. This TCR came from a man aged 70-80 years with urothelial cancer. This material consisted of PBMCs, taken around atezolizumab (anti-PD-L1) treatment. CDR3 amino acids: CASSQIGQAFFSGEQFF. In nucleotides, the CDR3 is TGTGCCAGCAGCCAAATAGGACAGGCCTTCTTTTCAGGTGAGCAGTTCTTC. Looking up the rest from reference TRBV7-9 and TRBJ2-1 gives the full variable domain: DTGVSQNPRHKITKRGQNVTFRCDPISEHNRLYWYRQTLGQGPEFLTYFQNEAQLEKSRLLSDRFSAERPKGSFSTLEIQRTEQGDSAMYLCASSQIGQAFFSGEQFFGPGTRLTVL.